This T cell receptor beta chain was sequenced for a study of blood T cell repertoires in COVID-19. Looking at the study overall: Sample material is recorded as cDNA or gDNA derived from T cells, B-cell-depleted T cells, or PBMCs.

Remarks on this clone: The junction and the germline gene differ at one end; a read error may be behind it.

The CDR3 covers 13 residues. Germline lookup yields CDR1 SSHAT and CDR2 FNYEAQ (reference sequence). Sequencing was performed with immunoSEQ multiplex PCR; in TCRdb, only in-frame clones are kept and a portion is missing. The sample shows 200,000 to 250,000 clones, approximately 77% of them seen only once. The chain carries TRBV7-7 and TRBJ2-3, with a weak D call TRBD2 (6 bases). Material: peripheral blood. The TCR originated in a woman older than 75 with acute or convalescent COVID-19. The CDR3 coding sequence is TGTGCTAGCAGCTCTGGGGGGATGGATACGCAGTATTTT. Protein product: CASSSGGMDTQYF.